This record covers a single T cell receptor (beta chain). Those who donated were healthy HIV-negative adults, with no recent acute infections or vaccinations reported. V was pared by 5 bases and J by 2 bases, with 8 bases of the junction left unmatched. Germline V gene lookup returns CDR1 PRHDT and CDR2 FYEKMQ (reference sequence). The CDR3 runs to 15 residues. This specimen belongs to a study of shared clonotypes between healthy human individuals. Study-wide background: CD4 naive and memory got three plates each, CD8 naive two, CD8 memory one.

The assay was immunoSEQ multiplex PCR, and TCRdb's table has in-frame clones only and misses some. The sample lists some 690,000 clones, around 90% occurring once. This chain connects TRBV13 to TRBJ2-7; 8 positions match TRBD1. Sequencing was done on a sample of memory CD8+ T cells from PBMCs. The subset: CD45RO+ cells pooled with CCR7-negative TemRA cells. The sequence came from a man between 18 and 35 years old in good health. Some clones in this sample may be carry-over from other donors' samples. The CDR3 DNA follows: TGTGCCAGCAGCGGCCTGGGACAGGCGACCTACGAGCAGTACTTC. Translating gives CASSGLGQATYEQYF.